This T cell receptor beta chain was obtained from a study of blood T cell repertoires in COVID-19. The overall study: PBMCs, B-cell-depleted T cells, or T cells provided the cDNA or gDNA that made up the material.

Study processing details: Amplified reference gene primers provided the basis for estimating nucleated cell counts. Repertoires were generated with immunoSEQ multiplex PCR, while TCRdb's copy carries only in-frame clones and drops some. D and trimming come from the DNA, and the V and J calls and clone size come from that table. The repertoire holds approximately 100,000 clones, with roughly nine tenths as singletons. Germline lookup yields CDR1 DFQATT and CDR2 SNEGSKA (reference sequence). V lost 3 bases, J lost 2 bases, and 6 bases lay in between. This CDR3 is 12 amino acids long. Sequenced material: peripheral blood. The receptor was isolated from an elderly woman with active COVID-19. The chain recombines TRBV20-1 with TRBJ2-3; D is uncertain. CDR3 residues: CSASLFTDTQYF. DNA for the CDR3: TGCAGTGCTAGTCTATTCACAGATACGCAGTATTTT.